This TCR beta chain came from a study of shared clonotypes between healthy human individuals. With regard to this clone: Its specificity is not known.

General study findings and limits: The small donor group covered limited genetic and exposure diversity.

Profiled with immunoSEQ multiplex PCR; TCRdb holds only in-frame clones, not every one. The sample lists around 1.5 million clones; around 98% were seen once. The CDR3 runs 15 residues. Germline CDR1 is SGHKS and CDR2 is YYEKEE (reference sequence). V lost 4 bases and J lost 0, with 11 bases in between. The chain is built from TRBV5-5 and TRBJ1-5; a possible D gene is TRBD1 (5 bases). The origin of this receptor is a young man in good health. The sequencing sample was made of naive CD4+ T cells sorted from blood. The subset was: CD45RA+ positively selected. This chain's CDR3 is CASSRDPFSNQPQHF. The CDR3 DNA follows: TGTGCCAGCAGCCGGGACCCTTTTAGCAATCAGCCCCAGCATTTT.